This entry lists 13 T cell receptor beta chains sequenced from one sample in a study of T cell changes during pregnancy in multiple sclerosis. Assay: immunoSEQ multiplex PCR; the TCRdb copy retains only in-frame clones and omits some. The table has 79,000 or so clones, around 93% seen once; the top ten hold 1.5% to 2%. This specimen consisted of peripheral blood, obtained in the first trimester of pregnancy. These receptors were collected from a female donor in good health, enrolled as a control in a pregnancy study.

This clone was seen once. The chain combines TRBV29-1 with TRBJ1-4, with TRBD1 as a possible D gene (5 bases). In germline, CDR1 is SQVTM, CDR2 ANQGSEA. The germline V and J ends were trimmed by 6 bases and 13 bases, with 15 bases remaining between them. The CDR3 extends over 11 amino acids. The CDR3 DNA is TGCAGCGTGAAGGGGCCCCGCGGACTGTTTTTT. Residues: CSVKGPRGLFF.

The CDR3 protein is CASSRGLDSETQYF. For the CDR3, the DNA is TGTGCCAGCAGCCGCGGACTAGATTCGGAGACCCAGTACTTC. The rearrangement joins TRBV7-3 to TRBJ2-5; 7 nucleotides agree with TRBD2. From germline, CDR1 is SGHTA and CDR2 FQGTGA. V lost 5 bases to trimming and J lost 5 bases; unmatched junction nucleotides: 8. CDR3 length: 14 residues.

The chain links TRBV5-6 to TRBJ2-5, with D possibly matching TRBD2 (6 bases). CDR1 and CDR2 (germline): SGHDT, YYEEEE. This CDR3 comprises 16 residues. V lost 1 base to trimming and J lost 2 bases, with 15 bases between them. This chain's CDR3 is CASSLSMRGRQETQYF. CDR3 bases: TGTGCCAGCAGCTTGTCGATGCGGGGAAGACAAGAGACCCAGTACTTC.

This chain uses TRBV14 with TRBJ1-1; the match to TRBD1 covers 7 bases. The CDR3 covers 15 residues. V was clipped by 3 bases and J by 0 bases; unmatched bases: 4. Germline V CDR1 and CDR2: SGHDN, FVKESK. CDR3 nucleotide sequence: TGTGCCAGCAGCCACACCGGGACAGTGAACACTGAAGCTTTCTTT. Translated: CASSHTGTVNTEAFF.

The CDR3 DNA follows: TGTGCCACCTACCCCCCAGGGAGCAATCAGCCCCAGCATTTT. Residues: CATYPPGSNQPQHF. V and J are TRBV6-6 and TRBJ1-5; the D gene is possibly TRBD1 (5 bases). The CDR3 is 14 residues long. Per germline, CDR1 MNHNY and CDR2 SVGAGI (reference sequence). V shed 10 bases and J shed 1 base, with 14 bases lying between them.

The V call is TRBV5-5, the J call TRBJ1-5; TRBD1 matches 7 bases. The CDR3 covers 14 residues. CDR1 and CDR2 (germline): SGHKS, YYEKEE (reference sequence). V shed 4 bases, J shed 3 bases, and the junction held 4 bases outside the gene matches. CDR3 region: CASSLGTANQPQHF. The CDR3 DNA sequence: TGTGCCAGCAGCCTCGGGACAGCCAATCAGCCCCAGCATTTT.

The chain combines TRBV10-3 with TRBJ2-1, with 12 bases matching TRBD2. Per germline, CDR1 ENHRY and CDR2 SYGVKD. The CDR3 spans 16 residues. V trimming: 2 bases; J trimming: 2 bases; junction bases outside the gene matches: 1. CDR3 residues: CAISERTSGAYNEQFF. In DNA, the CDR3 is TGTGCCATCAGTGAGAGGACTAGCGGGGCCTACAATGAGCAGTTCTTC.

Comment on this clone: Other DNA sequences in this specimen translate into the identical CDR3. The V gene is TRBV9, the J gene TRBJ2-3, with 7 bases fitting TRBD1. V dropped 3 bases and J dropped 3; count of bases not matched to a gene: 4. Per germline, CDR1 SGDLS and CDR2 YYNGEE. The CDR3 is 14 residues long. The CDR3 protein is CASSATGSTDTQYF. The DNA for the CDR3 is TGTGCCAGCAGCGCGACAGGGAGTACAGATACGCAGTATTTT.

The chain has TRBV7-2 and TRBJ1-2; no clear D gene. CDR1 is SGHTA and CDR2 is FQGNSA in the germline V gene. Deletions cut 3 bases from V and 8 bases from J, with 13 bases between. The CDR3 runs 13 residues. The CDR3 here is CASSFLAGGGYTF. For the CDR3, the DNA is TGTGCCAGCAGCTTTCTGGCGGGTGGAGGCTACACCTTC.

The rearrangement uses TRBV12-2 and TRBJ1-2; TRBD1 is the table's D call and was not checked against the DNA. TRBV12-2 is noted as a pseudogene. The CDR3 covers 13 residues. The CDR3 DNA follows: TGTGCAAGTCGCTCCGACAGTTCTTGGGGCTACACCTTC. Residues: CASRSDSSWGYTF.

The chain employs TRBV14 and TRBJ2-3; 9 nucleotides agree with TRBD2. The germline V gene has CDR1 SGHDN and CDR2 FVKESK. The V and J ends lost 4 bases and 2 bases, in that order; junction bases with no gene match: 4. This CDR3 is 15 amino acids long. DNA for the CDR3: TGTGCCAGCAGCCTGAGCGGGGGGTTCACAGATACGCAGTATTTT. Its protein product is CASSLSGGFTDTQYF.

V and J are TRBV27 and TRBJ1-1; 9 bases are a match to TRBD1. This CDR3 is 13 amino acids long. Germline trimming cut 4 bases from V and 3 bases from J; bases unmatched to any gene: 0. The germline gives CDR1 MNHEY, CDR2 SMNVEV (reference sequence). CDR3 region: CASSWTGDTEAFF. The CDR3 DNA reads TGTGCCAGCAGTTGGACAGGGGACACTGAAGCTTTCTTT.

V and J are TRBV4-2 and TRBJ2-3, with 8 bases matching TRBD2. The CDR3 consists of 14 residues. From germline, CDR1 is LGHNA and CDR2 YNFKEQ. Trimming cost V 5 bases and J 3 bases; bases outside gene matches: 4. Here the CDR3 reads CASSDPGGTDTQYF. CDR3 DNA: TGTGCCAGCAGCGATCCGGGGGGGACAGATACGCAGTATTTT.